This note documents a single TCR beta chain sequence. This sample also contains other DNA sequences that code for the same CDR3. The protocol was immunoSEQ multiplex PCR, while the TCRdb copy is restricted to in-frame clones and leaves out a portion. The sample has around 300,000 clones; around nine tenths are singletons. The data were obtained in a study of blood T cell repertoires in COVID-19. Trimming cost V 3 bases and J 1 base, with 6 bases left between them. The CDR3 loop spans 13 amino acids. Germline CDR1 is KGHSH and CDR2 is LQKENI. The clonotype originates from a woman aged 40 to 55 who had recovered from COVID-19. This rearrangement joins TRBV18 to TRBJ1-1, with D possibly TRBD1 on 5 matching bases. The source material was PBMCs or T cells enriched from blood (not recorded which). The CDR3 DNA is TGTGCCAGCTCACCTCAGGGGAACACTGAAGCTTTCTTT. Protein: CASSPQGNTEAFF.